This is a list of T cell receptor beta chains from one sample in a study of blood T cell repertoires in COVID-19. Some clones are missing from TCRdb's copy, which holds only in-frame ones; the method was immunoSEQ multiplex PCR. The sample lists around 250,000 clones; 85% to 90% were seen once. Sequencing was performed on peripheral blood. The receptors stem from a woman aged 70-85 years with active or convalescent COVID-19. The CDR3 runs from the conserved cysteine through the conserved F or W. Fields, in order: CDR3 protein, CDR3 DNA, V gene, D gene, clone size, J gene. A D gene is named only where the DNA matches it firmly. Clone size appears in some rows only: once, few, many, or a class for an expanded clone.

CDR3: CATSMGQDYEQYF
DNA: TGTGCCACCAGCATGGGGCAGGACTACGAGCAGTACTTC
V: TRBV15
D: .
size: .
J: TRBJ2-7

CDR3: CASSQQGPMNQPQHF
DNA: TGTGCCAGTAGCCAACAGGGACCCATGAATCAGCCCCAGCATTTT
V: TRBV19
D: .
size: few
J: TRBJ1-5

CDR3: CASAQGEQGTEAFF
DNA: TGCGCCAGCGCACAAGGAGAACAGGGCACTGAAGCTTTCTTT
V: TRBV5-1
D: .
size: .
J: TRBJ1-1

CDR3: CASSLGGVPNYGYTF
DNA: TGTGCCAGCAGCTTAGGGGGGGTCCCTAACTATGGCTACACCTTC
V: TRBV7-2
D: .
size: .
J: TRBJ1-2

CDR3: CAVGGQDGYTF
DNA: TGTGCCGTCGGGGGTCAGGATGGCTACACCTTC
V: TRBV7-8
D: .
size: .
J: TRBJ1-2

CDR3: CAISEGTGGYGYTF
DNA: TGTGCCATCAGTGAGGGGACAGGAGGCTATGGCTACACCTTC
V: TRBV10-3
D: TRBD1
size: .
J: TRBJ1-2

CDR3: CASSLDRGTLTEAFF
DNA: TGTGCCAGCAGCTTGGATAGAGGGACTCTCACTGAAGCTTTCTTT
V: TRBV5-6
D: .
size: once
J: TRBJ1-1

CDR3: CASREQAHKAFF
DNA: TGTGCCAGCCGAGAGCAGGCCCATAAAGCTTTCTTT
V: TRBV19
D: .
size: .
J: TRBJ1-1

CDR3: CASSPGTSDLYGYTF
DNA: TGTGCCAGCTCACCCGGGACTTCCGACCTCTATGGCTACACCTTC
V: TRBV18
D: .
size: once
J: TRBJ1-2

CDR3: CASSPPGKSSYEQYF
DNA: TGTGCCAGCAGCCCCCCGGGAAAGAGCTCCTACGAGCAGTACTTC
V: TRBV9
D: .
size: many
J: TRBJ2-7

CDR3: CASSLRLAGVTGELFF
DNA: TGTGCCAGCAGCTTGCGGCTAGCGGGAGTTACCGGGGAGCTGTTTTTT
V: TRBV5-5
D: TRBD2
size: few
J: TRBJ2-2

CDR3: CASSQPKQGNEQFF
DNA: TGTGCCAGCAGCCAACCCAAACAGGGAAATGAGCAGTTCTTC
V: TRBV14
D: .
size: .
J: TRBJ2-1

CDR3: CASSRTANTEAFF
DNA: TGTGCCAGCAGTCGGACAGCTAACACTGAAGCTTTCTTT
V: TRBV12-3/TRBV12-4
D: .
size: .
J: TRBJ1-1

CDR3: CATSDQTGGIYEQYF
DNA: TGTGCCACCAGTGACCAGACAGGGGGTATCTACGAGCAGTACTTC
V: TRBV24-1
D: TRBD1
size: .
J: TRBJ2-7

CDR3: CAISEDRGGTEAFF
DNA: TGTGCCATCAGTGAGGACAGGGGGGGCACTGAAGCTTTCTTT
V: TRBV10-3
D: TRBD1
size: .
J: TRBJ1-1

CDR3: CASSWGQQETQYF
DNA: TGTGCCAGCAGTTGGGGACAGCAAGAGACCCAGTACTTC
V: TRBV6-2/TRBV6-3
D: TRBD1
size: .
J: TRBJ2-5

CDR3: CASRNTGGEAEAFF
DNA: TGTGCCAGCAGGAATACAGGGGGTGAGGCTGAAGCTTTCTTT
V: TRBV6-5
D: TRBD1
size: .
J: TRBJ1-1

CDR3: CASSSTGRGAKLFF
DNA: TGTGCCAGCAGTTCGACAGGACGGGGGGCTAAACTGTTTTTT
V: TRBV6-2/TRBV6-3
D: .
size: .
J: TRBJ1-4

CDR3: CASNPEQGGSFPNTGELFF
DNA: TGTGCCAGCAACCCAGAGCAGGGAGGGTCATTCCCAAACACCGGGGAGCTGTTTTTT
V: TRBV3-1/TRBV3-2
D: TRBD2
size: .
J: TRBJ2-2